The 19 T cell receptor beta chains in this list originate from one sample, sequenced in a study of long-term antiretroviral therapy in people with HIV. The libraries were made with immunoSEQ v3.0 at survey level. Data came from immunoSEQ multiplex PCR; TCRdb stores just in-frame clones and leaves some out. The data contain about 27,000 clones, roughly 80% of them singletons. Sequencing used unsorted PBMCs, obtained 3 years after starting antiretroviral therapy. The receptors derive from a man aged 35 to 55 with HIV.

This clone was seen a single time. The chain couples TRBV2 to TRBJ2-6, with no clear D. Per germline, CDR1 SNHLY and CDR2 FYNNEI. The ends were cut back, 6 bases at V and 4 bases at J, with 13 bases in the middle. This CDR3 has 15 amino acids. This CDR3 reads CASSELTVGANVLTF. The CDR3 DNA is TGTGCCAGCAGCGAACTAACTGTCGGGGCCAACGTCCTGACTTTC.

This chain connects TRBV21-1 to TRBJ2-3; TRBD2, the D gene given by the table, was not confirmed from the DNA. TRBV21-1 is noted as a pseudogene. This CDR3 is built from 14 residues. CDR3 DNA sequence: TGTGCCAGCAGCTCCCGTATGGCGAGGGATACGCAGTATTTT. Its translation is CASSSRMARDTQYF.

This rearrangement joins TRBV14 to TRBJ2-5; TRBD1 might be the D (6 bases). The CDR3 loop spans 13 amino acids. Between the trimmed V and J ends, which lost 5 bases and 3 bases, there was a span of 10 bases. CDR1 and CDR2 (germline): SGHDN, FVKESK. The CDR3 loop is CASSSGQKETQYF. The CDR3 nucleotides are TGTGCCAGCAGCTCGGGACAAAAAGAGACCCAGTACTTC.

This chain links TRBV15 with TRBJ2-3; TRBD2 agrees at 8 bases. The CDR3 extends over 17 amino acids. The V segment lost 2 bases and the J segment 2 bases; nucleotides outside the gene matches: 9. CDR1 and CDR2 (germline): LNHNV, YYDKDF (reference sequence). CDR3: CATSRLGSGGNTDTQYF. DNA for the CDR3: TGTGCCACCAGCAGATTGGGGAGCGGGGGAAACACAGATACGCAGTATTTT.

This CDR3 is CASSLEINEQYF. The CDR3 coding sequence is TGTGCCAGCAGCTTAGAGATTAACGAGCAGTACTTC. The chain carries TRBV7-2 and TRBJ2-7; no firm D call. Trimming stripped 1 base from V and 5 bases from J, with 6 bases between. The CDR3 is 12 residues long. Germline CDR1 is SGHTA and CDR2 is FQGNSA.

This clone was counted once. This chain joins TRBV7-9 and TRBJ2-1; D not certain. CDR3 length equals 14 residues. V lost 5 bases and J 2 bases, leaving 10 bases between the germline ends. CDR1 and CDR2 from the germline V gene are SEHNR and FQNEAQ (reference sequence). CDR3 loop: CASSPLGTYNEQFF. The CDR3 DNA is TGTGCCAGCAGCCCCCTGGGGACCTACAATGAGCAGTTCTTC.

CDR3 loop: CASSPLSRVAFF. The CDR3 region has the DNA TGTGCCAGCAGCCCCCTGAGCAGGGTAGCTTTCTTT. This rearrangement joins TRBV16 to TRBJ1-1; a possible D gene is TRBD1 (5 bases). The germline gives CDR1 KGHSY, CDR2 FQNENV. The CDR3 covers 12 residues. The ends were cut back, 4 bases at V and 10 bases at J, with 13 bases in the middle.

The rearrangement joins TRBV11-2 to TRBJ2-2, with D possibly being TRBD1 or TRBD2 (6 bases each). The CDR3 has 16 amino acids. Trimming removed 0 bases from V and 9 bases from J, with 17 bases in between. Germline V gene data show CDR1 as SGHAT and CDR2 as FQNNGV. The CDR3 bases are TGTGCCAGCAGCTTAGATATTCCGGGGGCCGCCCGGGAGCTGTTTTTT. It translates to CASSLDIPGAARELFF.

V is TRBV27 and J is TRBJ2-7; the match to TRBD1 covers 11 bases. From germline, CDR1 is MNHEY and CDR2 SMNVEV (reference sequence). The CDR3 has 14 amino acids. After removal of 6 bases from V and 4 bases from J, the junction contained 5 bases not matched to a gene. CDR3 residues: CASSWGQGGYEQYF. The DNA of the CDR3 is TGTGCCAGCAGCTGGGGACAGGGGGGGTACGAGCAGTACTTC.

The chain couples TRBV25-1 to TRBJ2-7; 7 nucleotides agree with TRBD2. V was clipped by 1 base and J by 2 bases; unmatched bases: 8. Germline CDR1 MGHDK, CDR2 SYGVNS. The CDR3 totals 16 residues. The chain's CDR3 is CASSESGGQPTYEQYF. The DNA of the CDR3 is TGTGCCAGCAGTGAATCGGGAGGACAACCCACCTACGAGCAGTACTTC.

CDR3 sequence: CASSLKGFAVGSGANVLTF. DNA of the CDR3: TGTGCCAGCAGCTTAAAAGGCTTTGCTGTGGGTTCTGGGGCCAACGTCCTGACTTTC. V and J are TRBV7-9 and TRBJ2-6, with D hard to call. CDR1 is SEHNR and CDR2 is FQNEAQ in the germline V gene (reference sequence). This CDR3 comprises 19 residues. V was clipped by 2 bases and J by 1 base, with 18 bases between them.

The gene calls are TRBV19 and TRBJ2-2, with a tentative D call TRBD1 (6 bases). CDR3 length: 15 amino acids. V was shortened by 8 bases and J by 0 bases, with 13 bases between the two germline ends. Germline V lookup: CDR1 LNHDA, CDR2 SQIVND (reference sequence). CDR3 DNA: TGTGCCAGTTCACCGGGACATACGAACACCGGGGAGCTGTTTTTT. Translated, it gives CASSPGHTNTGELFF. Full variable domain (rest looked up from reference TRBV19 and TRBJ2-2): DGGITQSPKYLFRKEGQNVTLSCEQNLNHDAMYWYRQDPGQGLRLIYYSQIVNDFQKGDIAEGYSVSREKKESFPLTVTSAQKNPTAFYLCASSPGHTNTGELFFGEGSRLTVL.

The CDR3 DNA follows: TGTGCCAGCAGCCAAGAACTAAGCGGGAGTGGGACCGGGGAGCTGTTTTTT. It is translated as CASSQELSGSGTGELFF. The chain employs TRBV4-2 and TRBJ2-2, with TRBD2 identical over 8 bases. With 0 bases clipped from V and 5 bases from J, the junction kept 8 bases outside the gene matches. The CDR3 consists of 17 residues. Germline CDR1 LGHNA, CDR2 YNFKEQ.

A single count supports this clone. J is TRBJ2-3 and V is TRBV13; 7 nucleotides match TRBD1. Germline trimming cut 5 bases from V and 4 bases from J; bases unmatched to any gene: 18. The CDR3 length is 18 residues. The germline V gene encodes CDR1 PRHDT and CDR2 FYEKMQ (reference sequence). CDR3 sequence (DNA): TGTGCCAGCAGCCCACGAACCCCCGGGACAGCTAGGGCAGATACGCAGTATTTT. Encoded protein: CASSPRTPGTARADTQYF. The full variable domain, its missing parts supplied by reference TRBV13 and TRBJ2-3, is AAGVIQSPRHLIKEKRETATLKCYPIPRHDTVYWYQQGPGQDPQFLISFYEKMQSDKGSIPDRFSAQQFSDYHSELNMSSLELGDSALYFCASSPRTPGTARADTQYFGPGTRLTVL.

The genes are TRBV11-2 and TRBJ1-4, with D uncertain. The CDR3 has 13 amino acids. Germline loops: CDR1 SGHAT, CDR2 FQNNGV. V lost 4 bases and J 1 base, leaving 4 bases between the germline ends. As DNA, the CDR3 is TGTGCCAGCAGCTCCCAAACTAATGAAAAACTGTTTTTT. It specifies CASSSQTNEKLFF.

The chain has TRBV19 and TRBJ1-5; 9 nucleotides agree with TRBD1. The CDR3 is 13 amino acids. The germline V gene has CDR1 LNHDA and CDR2 SQIVND (reference sequence). The V segment lost 5 bases and the J segment 6 bases; nucleotides outside the gene matches: 2. The CDR3 region is CASSGTGSQPQHF. In DNA, the CDR3 is TGTGCCAGTAGTGGGACAGGGTCTCAGCCCCAGCATTTT.

Here the CDR3 DNA reads TGCAGCGTTGTTCGGGACTCCTACAATGAGCAGTTCTTC. It codes for CSVVRDSYNEQFF. This chain connects TRBV29-1 to TRBJ2-1; D is perhaps TRBD2 (5 bases). CDR1 is SQVTM, CDR2 ANQGSEA, per germline. V lost 4 bases and J lost 0, with 7 bases in between. The CDR3 sequence is 13 residues long.

The V gene is TRBV5-1, the J gene TRBJ2-4; 9 bases map to TRBD1. This CDR3 comprises 17 residues. Germline trimming cut 0 bases from V and 6 bases from J; bases unmatched to any gene: 10. Germline V gene sequence: CDR1 SGHRS, CDR2 YFSETQ. CDR3 nucleotide sequence: TGCGCCAGCAGCTTGGAGCCTCCCGGGACAGGGATAAACATTCAGTACTTC. Protein product: CASSLEPPGTGINIQYF.

J is TRBJ2-7 and V is TRBV28; perhaps TRBD2 as D (5 bases). Germline V lookup: CDR1 MDHEN, CDR2 SYDVKM. The CDR3 has 14 residues. V was cut by 5 bases and J by 3 bases, with 14 bases left in between. DNA for the CDR3: TGTGCCAGCAGTCTAGCTTGGGTCCACTACGAGCAGTACTTC. This encodes CASSLAWVHYEQYF.